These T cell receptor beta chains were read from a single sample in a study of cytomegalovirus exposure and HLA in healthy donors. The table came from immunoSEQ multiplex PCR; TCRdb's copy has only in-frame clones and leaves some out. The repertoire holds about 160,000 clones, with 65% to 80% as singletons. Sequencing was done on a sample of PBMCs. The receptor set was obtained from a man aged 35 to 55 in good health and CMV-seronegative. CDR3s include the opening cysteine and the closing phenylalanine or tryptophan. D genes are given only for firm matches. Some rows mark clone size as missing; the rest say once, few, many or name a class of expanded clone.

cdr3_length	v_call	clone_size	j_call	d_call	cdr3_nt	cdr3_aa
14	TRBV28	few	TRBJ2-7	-	TGTGCCAGCAGTTTCCCACAGAACACCTACGAGCAGTACTTC	CASSFPQNTYEQYF
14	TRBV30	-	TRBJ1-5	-	TGTGCCCCCTATCTAAGGGGAGGACGTCAGCCCCAGCATTTT	CAPYLRGGRQPQHF
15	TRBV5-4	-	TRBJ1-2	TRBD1	TGTGCCAGCAGCTTATCGCCGGGACAGTTAATGAGCTACACCTTC	CASSLSPGQLMSYTF
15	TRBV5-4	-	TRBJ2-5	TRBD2	TGTGCCAGCAGCTTGGAGGCAGGGAGGGGAGAGACCCAGTACTTC	CASSLEAGRGETQYF
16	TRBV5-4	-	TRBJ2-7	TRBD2	TGTGCCAGCAGCCTGGACGGAGCGGGAGGGCTGGGGGAGCAGTACTTC	CASSLDGAGGLGEQYF
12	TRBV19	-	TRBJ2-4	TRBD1	TGTGCCAGTGGGGACAGAGCCAACAGTCAGTACTTC	CASGDRANSQYF
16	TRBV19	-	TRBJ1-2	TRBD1	TGTGCCAGTAGTATATCAAGCAGGGGGCCTAACTATGGCTACACCTTC	CASSISSRGPNYGYTF
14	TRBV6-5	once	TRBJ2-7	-	TGTGCCAGCAGTTACGCAGCTGGGCCCTACGAGCAGTACTTC	CASSYAAGPYEQYF
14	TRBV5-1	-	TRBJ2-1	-	TGCGCCAGCAGCTTGCGTAGCTCCTACAATGAGCAGTTCTTC	CASSLRSSYNEQFF
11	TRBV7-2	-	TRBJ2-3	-	TGTGCCAGCAGCTCCTGGGAGACGCAGTATTTT	CASSSWETQYF
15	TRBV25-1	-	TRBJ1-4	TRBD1	TGTGCCAGCAGTCTCGCACAGGGGTTGGATGAAAAACTGTTTTTT	CASSLAQGLDEKLFF
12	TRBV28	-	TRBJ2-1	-	TGTGCCAGCGGCCGGGGGGCCAATGAGCAGTTCTTC	CASGRGANEQFF
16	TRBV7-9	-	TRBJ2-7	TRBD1	TGTGCCAGCAGCTCAGCGACCGGGACAGACCACTACGAGCAGTACTTC	CASSSATGTDHYEQYF
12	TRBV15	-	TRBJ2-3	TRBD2	TGTGCCACCAGCCTCTTAGCGGGGACGCAGTATTTT	CATSLLAGTQYF
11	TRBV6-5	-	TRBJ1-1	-	TGTTCGACAAGCTCGAACACTGAAGCTTTCTTT	CSTSSNTEAFF
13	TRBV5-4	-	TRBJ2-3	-	TGTGCCAGCAAGGGCGGGAACACAGATACGCAGTATTTT	CASKGGNTDTQYF
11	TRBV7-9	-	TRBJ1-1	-	TGTGCCAGCAGCTTCCAGGGAGAAGCTTTCTTT	CASSFQGEAFF
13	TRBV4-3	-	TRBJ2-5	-	TGCGCCAGCAGCCAAGATAGGTGGAGAACTGAGTACTTC	CASSQDRWRTEYF
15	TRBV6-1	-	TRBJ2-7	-	TGTGCCAGTCGGGCACTGGGGCACGAAGCTTACGAGCAGTACTTC	CASRALGHEAYEQYF
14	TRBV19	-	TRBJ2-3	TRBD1	TGTGCCAGTAGGACAGGGGTGTGGACAGATACGCAGTATTTT	CASRTGVWTDTQYF
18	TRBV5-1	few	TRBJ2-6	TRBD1	TGCGCCAGCAGCTTGATGGGGACAGGGGCATCTGGGGCCAACGTCCTGACTTTC	CASSLMGTGASGANVLTF
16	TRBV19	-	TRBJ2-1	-	TGTGCCAGTAGCCGGCCCGGGGGGCGGGGATACAATGAGCAGTTCTTC	CASSRPGGRGYNEQFF
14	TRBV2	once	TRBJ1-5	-	TGTGCCAGCAGTGAAGGGGCCTCCTATCAGCCCCAGCATTTT	CASSEGASYQPQHF
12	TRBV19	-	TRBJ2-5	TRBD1	TGTGCCAGTAGTAGCTCAGGGGGGACCCAGTACTTC	CASSSSGGTQYF
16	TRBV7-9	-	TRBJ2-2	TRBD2	TGTGCCAGCAGCTTAGCACGGGGGGCGAACACCGGGGAGCTGTTTTTT	CASSLARGANTGELFF
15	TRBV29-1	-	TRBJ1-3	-	TGCAGCGTTGGAGGCAGGGCAAACTCTGGAAACACCATATATTTT	CSVGGRANSGNTIYF
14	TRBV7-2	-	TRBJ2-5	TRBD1	TGTGCCAGCAGCGACACAGGGGTGGGAGAGACCCAGTACTTC	CASSDTGVGETQYF
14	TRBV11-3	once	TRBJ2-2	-	TGTGCCAGCTCCCCAGGGTCCGCCACCGGGGAGCTGTTTTTT	CASSPGSATGELFF
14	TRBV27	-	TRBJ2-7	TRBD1	TGTGCCAGCCATGGACAGGCGGACCCCTACGAGCAGTACTTC	CASHGQADPYEQYF
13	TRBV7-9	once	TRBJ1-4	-	TGTTCCAGCAGCCAATCGAGCTGGGAAAAACTGTTTTTT	CSSSQSSWEKLFF